The rows below give T cell receptor beta chains drawn from one sample of a study of blood T cell repertoires in COVID-19. Some clones are missing from TCRdb's copy, which holds only in-frame ones; the method was immunoSEQ multiplex PCR. The sample contains approximately 110,000 clones, more than 75% of which appear only once. Input material: peripheral blood. These TCRs come from a man between 70 and 80 years old with acute or convalescent COVID-19. Each CDR3 is given with its conserved first and last residue. The order of the fields is clone size, V gene, J gene, D gene, CDR3 protein, CDR3 DNA. The D gene is left open where the match is weak. Not all rows give a size; the values are once, few, many and, for expanded clones, a class.

-	TRBV5-1	TRBJ2-3	-	CASSLAPSGPTDTQYF	TGCGCCAGCAGCTTGGCCCCGAGCGGTCCCACAGATACGCAGTATTTT
-	TRBV28	TRBJ2-7	TRBD2	CASSSPSGVEGAYEQYF	TGTGCCAGCAGTTCTCCTAGCGGGGTGGAGGGGGCCTACGAGCAGTACTTC
-	TRBV6-5	TRBJ2-1	-	CASRRNNEQFF	TGTGCCAGCAGGAGGAACAATGAGCAGTTCTTC
-	TRBV5-4	TRBJ1-2	-	CASSLQAEIYGYTF	TGTGCCAGCAGCTTGCAGGCAGAAATCTATGGCTACACCTTC
many	TRBV6-5	TRBJ1-6	-	CASHTGGIGYSPLHF	TGTGCCAGCCACACGGGGGGGATCGGTTATTCACCCCTCCACTTT
-	TRBV20-1	TRBJ1-5	-	CSASARDQPQHF	TGCAGTGCTAGTGCCAGGGATCAGCCCCAGCATTTT
-	TRBV4-2	TRBJ2-3	-	CASSDQVAATTDTQYF	TGTGCCAGCAGCGACCAAGTAGCGGCCACCACAGATACGCAGTATTTT
-	TRBV7-9	TRBJ2-4	-	CASSLRSGEPVGAKNIQYF	TGTGCCAGCAGCTTAAGGTCGGGGGAGCCAGTTGGGGCCAAAAACATTCAGTACTTC
-	TRBV18	TRBJ1-2	TRBD1	CASSPPVQGAGVYGYTF	TGTGCCAGCTCACCACCGGTACAGGGGGCAGGAGTCTATGGCTACACCTTC
-	TRBV28	TRBJ1-2	TRBD1	CASNIPDRGVQGYTF	TGTGCCAGCAACATTCCGGACAGGGGCGTGCAGGGCTACACCTTC
-	TRBV5-1	TRBJ2-3	TRBD1	CASSTGQGGDTQYF	TGCGCCAGCAGCACCGGACAGGGTGGGGATACGCAGTATTTT
-	TRBV6-9	TRBJ2-7	TRBD2	CASSYGKIRGGSEQYF	TGTGCCAGCAGTTATGGGAAGATTCGGGGAGGGAGCGAGCAGTACTTC
few	TRBV7-8	TRBJ1-1	-	CASSLAGLTEAFF	TGTGCCAGCAGCTTGGCCGGGTTGACTGAAGCTTTCTTT
-	TRBV5-8	TRBJ2-3	TRBD1	CASSSGTGGSGDTQYF	TGTGCCAGCAGCTCGGGGACAGGGGGGTCCGGAGATACGCAGTATTTT
-	TRBV5-6	TRBJ1-5	-	CASSLSRGSQPQHF	TGTGCCAGCAGCTTGAGTAGGGGGAGTCAGCCCCAGCATTTT
-	TRBV9	TRBJ1-1	TRBD1	CASSVDRTGDANTEAFF	TGTGCCAGCAGCGTAGATCGGACAGGGGACGCGAACACTGAAGCTTTCTTT
few	TRBV7-9	TRBJ2-7	TRBD2	CASSQRTSGYEQYF	TGTGCCAGCAGCCAAAGGACTAGCGGCTACGAGCAGTACTTC
few	TRBV19	TRBJ1-2	-	CASSTPPGQGGYGYTF	TGTGCCAGTAGTACTCCTCCGGGACAAGGTGGCTATGGCTACACCTTC
-	TRBV11-3	TRBJ2-4	-	CASSPTRQRLAKNIQYF	TGTGCCAGCAGCCCGACGCGACAGAGACTAGCCAAAAACATTCAGTACTTC
-	TRBV19	TRBJ1-4	-	CASSMRGSATNEKLFF	TGTGCCAGTAGTATGAGAGGTAGTGCAACTAATGAAAAACTGTTTTTT
-	TRBV24-1	TRBJ2-5	-	CATSGGGLGETQYF	TGTGCCACCAGTGGAGGAGGGCTGGGGGAGACCCAGTACTTC
-	TRBV6-5	TRBJ1-6	-	CASRGGDNSPLHF	TGTGCCAGCAGGGGGGGAGATAATTCACCCCTCCACTTT
-	TRBV19	TRBJ1-3	-	CASSIGQSGNTIYF	TGTGCCAGTAGTATCGGTCAATCTGGAAACACCATATATTTT
-	TRBV27	TRBJ2-7	TRBD2	CASSIVAGAFYEQYF	TGTGCCAGCAGTATTGTAGCGGGAGCGTTCTACGAGCAGTACTTC
-	TRBV7-9	TRBJ1-5	TRBD1	CASSLGQGANQPQHF	TGTGCCAGCAGCTTAGGACAGGGGGCCAATCAGCCCCAGCATTTT
few	TRBV25-1	TRBJ2-5	-	CASSATSQQGGLETQYF	TGTGCCAGCAGTGCAACCTCCCAACAGGGCGGGCTGGAGACCCAGTACTTC
-	TRBV12-3/TRBV12-4	TRBJ2-7	-	CASSGDSYEQYF	TGTGCCAGCTCGGGGGACAGCTACGAGCAGTACTTC
-	TRBV15	TRBJ2-1	TRBD1	CATSPHRDRVYNEQFF	TGTGCCACCAGTCCTCACCGGGACAGGGTATACAATGAGCAGTTCTTC
-	TRBV28	TRBJ1-2	-	CASGGLRNYGYTF	TGTGCCAGCGGGGGCCTCCGGAACTATGGCTACACCTTC
-	TRBV10-3	TRBJ2-5	-	CAISGTDRPGETQYF	TGTGCCATCAGTGGGACAGACAGGCCCGGGGAGACCCAGTACTTC
once	TRBV6-5	TRBJ1-1	TRBD1	CASSPDRGTEAFF	TGTGCCAGCAGTCCGGACAGGGGAACTGAAGCTTTCTTT
-	TRBV27	TRBJ2-7	-	CASSGTPYEQYF	TGTGCCAGCAGCGGGACACCCTACGAGCAGTACTTC
-	TRBV28	TRBJ2-1	-	CASNGGTWDAQFF	TGTGCCAGCAATGGAGGGACCTGGGATGCGCAGTTCTTC
-	TRBV5-1	TRBJ1-5	-	CASSLFPGGGVVSQPQHF	TGCGCCAGCAGCTTGTTCCCCGGGGGAGGGGTAGTGAGTCAGCCCCAGCATTTT
few	TRBV10-2	TRBJ1-3	-	CASGVSSGNTIYF	TGCGCCAGCGGAGTCTCGTCGGGAAACACCATATATTTT
-	TRBV27	TRBJ1-6	TRBD1	CASRDRVRSPLHF	TGTGCCAGCAGAGACAGGGTGCGTTCACCCCTCCACTTT
-	TRBV6-5	TRBJ1-5	-	CASSYSGGNQPQHF	TGTGCCAGCAGTTACTCGGGGGGGAATCAGCCCCAGCATTTT
-	TRBV6-5	TRBJ2-7	TRBD1	CASSFRDRGNYEQYF	TGTGCCAGCAGTTTCAGGGACAGGGGTAACTACGAGCAGTACTTC
once	TRBV6-4	TRBJ2-7	-	CASSPGRAESRYF	TGTGCCAGCAGTCCGGGGAGAGCGGAGTCGCGGTACTTC
-	TRBV30	TRBJ1-2	-	CAWTRVTGYGYTF	TGTGCCTGGACCCGGGTTACGGGCTATGGCTACACCTTC
-	TRBV18	TRBJ2-3	TRBD2	CASSYQGTGTSSDTQYF	TGTGCCAGCTCATACCAGGGTACCGGGACTAGCAGTGATACGCAGTATTTT
-	TRBV5-1	TRBJ2-1	TRBD2	CASSLTTSGRDEQFF	TGCGCCAGCAGCTTAACGACTAGCGGGAGAGATGAGCAGTTCTTC
-	TRBV9	TRBJ1-1	-	CASTGDTEAFF	TGTGCCAGCACGGGGGACACTGAAGCTTTCTTT
-	TRBV15	TRBJ2-2	TRBD1	CATSRGPGQGWAGELFF	TGTGCCACCAGCAGAGGCCCGGGACAGGGGTGGGCCGGGGAGCTGTTTTTT
-	TRBV28	TRBJ2-1	-	CASSLAGTYNEQFF	TGTGCCAGCAGTTTAGCGGGGACCTACAATGAGCAGTTCTTC
-	TRBV5-1	TRBJ1-2	TRBD1	CASSLAGSGTGDGYTF	TGCGCCAGCAGCTTGGCAGGTTCCGGGACAGGGGACGGCTACACCTTC
-	TRBV9	TRBJ2-1	-	CASSTVGDSYNEQFF	TGTGCCAGCAGCACAGTAGGGGATTCCTACAATGAGCAGTTCTTC
-	TRBV6-6	TRBJ1-1	TRBD1	CASSNGQGGGTEAFF	TGTGCCAGCAGTAACGGACAGGGTGGGGGCACTGAAGCTTTCTTT
-	TRBV6-5	TRBJ2-7	-	CASGDSSREQYF	TGTGCCAGCGGGGACTCTTCTCGTGAGCAGTACTTC
-	TRBV5-1	TRBJ2-7	-	CASSLRQNYEQYF	TGCGCCAGCAGCCTAAGACAGAACTACGAGCAGTACTTC
-	TRBV19	TRBJ1-5	TRBD1	CASSIIKGRQGVSRNQPQHF	TGTGCCAGTAGTATTATTAAGGGCAGACAGGGGGTATCGCGCAATCAGCCCCAGCATTTT
-	TRBV25-1	TRBJ2-6	TRBD1	CASSSQGVGSGANVLTF	TGTGCCAGCAGTAGTCAGGGGGTGGGCTCTGGGGCCAACGTCCTGACTTTC
-	TRBV5-8	TRBJ2-7	TRBD2	CASSLVAGSRSSYEQYF	TGTGCCAGCAGCTTGGTAGCGGGATCCAGGAGCTCCTACGAGCAGTACTTC